The present T cell receptor (beta chain) was sequenced within a study of cytomegalovirus exposure and HLA in healthy donors. Study-wide findings and caveats: Later analysis identified 17,000 or so TCR beta sequences associated with HLA alleles, using a false discovery rate threshold of 0.05.

It was with 60 Vbeta and 13 Jbeta primers that the PCR ran. Libraries were prepared by immunoSEQ multiplex PCR; TCRdb keeps only in-frame clonotypes and omits some of them. The sample table includes around 140,000 clones. As concerns this clone: The antigen is undetermined.

The source material was PBMCs. The receptor comes from a man aged 18 to 29 in good health and CMV-seronegative.

DNA of the CDR3: TGTGCCAGCACCGAGGGGGGGGACAGGGGCTATGGCTACACCTTC. This gives the protein CASTEGGDRGYGYTF. The chain uses TRBV28 and TRBJ1-2; 10 nucleotides agree with TRBD1. CDR1 is MDHEN and CDR2 is SYDVKM in the germline V gene. This CDR3 is 15 amino acids long. V was pared by 7 bases and J by 4 bases, with 9 bases of the junction left unmatched.